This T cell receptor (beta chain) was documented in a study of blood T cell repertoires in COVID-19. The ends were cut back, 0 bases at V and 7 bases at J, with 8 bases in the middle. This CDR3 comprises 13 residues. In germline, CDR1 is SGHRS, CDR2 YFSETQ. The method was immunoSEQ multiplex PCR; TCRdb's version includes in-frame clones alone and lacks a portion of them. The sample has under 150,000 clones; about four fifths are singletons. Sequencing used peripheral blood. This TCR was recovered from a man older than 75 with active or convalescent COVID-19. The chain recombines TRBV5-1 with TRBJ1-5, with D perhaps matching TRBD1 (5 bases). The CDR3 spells CASSLGQGQPQHF. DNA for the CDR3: TGCGCCAGCAGCTTGGGGCAGGGCCAGCCCCAGCATTTT.